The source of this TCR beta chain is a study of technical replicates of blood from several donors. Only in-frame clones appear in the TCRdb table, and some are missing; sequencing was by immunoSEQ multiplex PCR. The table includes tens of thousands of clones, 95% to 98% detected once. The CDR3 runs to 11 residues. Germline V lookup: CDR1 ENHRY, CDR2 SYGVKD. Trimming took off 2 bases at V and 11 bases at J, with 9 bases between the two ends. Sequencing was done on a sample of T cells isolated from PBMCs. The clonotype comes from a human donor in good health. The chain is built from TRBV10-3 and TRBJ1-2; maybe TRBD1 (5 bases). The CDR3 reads CAISERGGYTF. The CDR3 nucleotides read TGTGCCATCAGTGAGAGGGGAGGGTACACCTTC.